The 10 T cell receptor beta chains listed next were all sequenced from one sample in a study of T cells after yellow fever vaccination. TCRdb recomputed calls from the 5' RACE reads with MiXCR, one row per CDR3 protein. This table holds 99,000 or so distinct CDR3 sequences, 5.8% found once. The specimen was CD8+ T cells sorted from PBMCs, collected 10 days after the yellow fever booster vaccination. The source is a man younger than 35 who received the YFV17D yellow fever vaccine.

The genes are TRBV4-2 and TRBJ2-7, with unresolved D. V was pared by 1 base and J by 3 bases, with 16 bases between. CDR1 LGHNA and CDR2 YNFKEQ come from the germline V gene. This CDR3 contains 16 residues. CDR3 nucleotides: TGTGCCAGCAGCCAAGGCTACGGGCCAGAGGTCTACGAGCAGTACTTC. Its translation: CASSQGYGPEVYEQYF.

The chain combines TRBV20-1 with TRBJ1-5; D is unresolved. Trimming removed 4 bases at V and 10 bases at J, with 11 bases between. CDR1 is DFQATT, CDR2 SNEGSKA, per germline (reference sequence). There are 11 residues in the CDR3. Written as DNA, the CDR3 is TGCAGTGCTACAAGTCTTGGACCCCAGCATTTT. Protein product: CSATSLGPQHF.

In this sample, this clonotype turned up a few times. The gene calls are TRBV6-5 and TRBJ1-5, with D tentatively TRBD1 (6 bases). The CDR3 consists of 15 residues. The germline V and J ends were trimmed by 0 bases and 6 bases, with 12 bases remaining between them. The germline gives CDR1 MNHEY, CDR2 SVGAGI. CDR3 residues: CASSYSQGIGQPQHF. The CDR3 coding sequence is TGTGCCAGCAGTTACTCGCAGGGGATTGGTCAGCCCCAGCATTTT.

In this sample, this clonotype turned up a few times. The chain employs TRBV4-1 and TRBJ2-1; 8 bases line up with TRBD2. The CDR3 runs to 14 residues. Trimming cost V 8 bases and J 0 bases; bases outside gene matches: 3. The germline V gene has CDR1 MGHRA and CDR2 YSYEKL. CDR3 nucleotides: TGCGCCAGCGGCGGGGGGATCTCCTACAATGAGCAGTTCTTC. Protein product: CASGGGISYNEQFF.

This clonotype was observed at least ten times. In nucleotides, the CDR3 is TGCGCCAGCTCGCTAGCGGGGGGTATGAATGAGCAGTTCTTC. Amino acid sequence: CASSLAGGMNEQFF. The rearrangement joins TRBV4-1 to TRBJ2-1, with 11 bases lining up with TRBD2. The CDR3 spans 14 residues. CDR1 is MGHRA, CDR2 YSYEKL, per germline. The V segment lost 8 bases and the J segment 7 bases; nucleotides outside the gene matches: 7.

CDR3 protein: CAVFESGKPYEQYF. In nucleotides, the CDR3 is TGTGCCGTATTTGAATCTGGCAAACCCTACGAGCAGTACTTC. The J gene is TRBJ2-7, the V gene TRBV2, with D uncertain. Germline V lookup: CDR1 SNHLY, CDR2 FYNNEI. V was cut by 11 bases and J by 2 bases, with 19 bases left in between. CDR3 length: 14 amino acids. The full variable domain, rest sourced from reference TRBV2 and TRBJ2-7, is EPEVTQTPSHQVTQMGQEVILRCVPISNHLYFYWYRQILGQKVEFLVSFYNNEISEKSEIFDDQFSVERPDGSNFTLKIRSTKLEDSAMYFCAVFESGKPYEQYFGPGTRLTVT.

This clonotype was found a few times. The chain joins TRBV6-6 to TRBJ1-2; D possibly corresponds to TRBD1 (5 bases). The CDR3 is 15 amino acids. CDR1 is MNHNY, CDR2 SVGAGI, per germline (reference sequence). The V gene lost 5 bases and the J gene lost 2 bases, with 15 bases spanning the gap. The CDR3 DNA reads TGTGCCAGCAGTAGAACAGGTGACGGAAACTATGGCTACACCTTC. Its protein product is CASSRTGDGNYGYTF.

This clonotype was recorded at least ten times. V gene TRBV6-6 combines with J gene TRBJ2-3; TRBD2 agrees at 8 bases. Trimming removed 1 base from V and 5 bases from J; junction bases left unmatched: 11. The CDR3 consists of 17 residues. The germline V gene encodes CDR1 MNHNY and CDR2 SVGAGI (reference sequence). In DNA form, the CDR3 reads TGTGCCAGCAGTTACTTTTTTGTCGGGGGGGCTAAAGATACGCAGTATTTT. This encodes CASSYFFVGGAKDTQYF.

This clonotype was recorded at least ten times. The DNA for the CDR3 is TGTGCCAGCAGCTCTGCTGCGGGGTCCAATCAGCCCCAGCATTTT. It yields the protein CASSSAAGSNQPQHF. This chain connects TRBV7-6 to TRBJ1-5; no firm D call. Germline V CDR1 and CDR2: SGHVS, FNYEAQ. The length of the CDR3 is 15 residues. The V and J ends lost 4 bases and 3 bases respectively, with 13 bases between them.

The CDR3: CASSYRDLQFF. CDR3 DNA: TGTGCCAGCAGTTACCGGGACCTTCAGTTCTTC. This chain uses TRBV6-2 or TRBV6-3 with TRBJ2-1; D possibly matches TRBD1 or TRBD2 (5 bases each). V shed 2 bases and J shed 13 bases, with 9 bases lying between them. Germline assignment: CDR1 MNHEY and CDR2 SVGEGT. CDR3 length: 11 residues.